The 27 T cell receptor beta chains presented below share a single source sample, sequenced in a study of blood T cell repertoires in COVID-19. Assay used: immunoSEQ multiplex PCR; TCRdb lists only in-frame clones, some missing. The sample holds about 50,000 clones; 65% to 80% are singletons and the top ten take 40% to 45%. Sequenced sample: peripheral blood. These receptors originate from a man between 65 and 79 years old with active or convalescent COVID-19.

This chain connects TRBV28 to TRBJ1-2; D is unclear. This CDR3 is 11 amino acids long. Germline loops: CDR1 MDHEN, CDR2 SYDVKM. V lost 5 bases and J 5 bases, leaving 6 bases between the germline ends. Here the CDR3 reads CASSTDYGYTF. CDR3 DNA: TGTGCCAGCAGTACAGATTATGGCTACACCTTC.

The V call is TRBV7-3, the J call TRBJ1-2; possible D gene TRBD1, 5 bases. The CDR3 loop spans 15 amino acids. Between the trimmed V and J ends, which lost 3 bases and 3 bases, there was a span of 14 bases. CDR1 and CDR2 (germline): SGHTA, FQGTGA. DNA of the CDR3: TGTGCCAGCAGCTTCGGAAGGGGCCAAGACTATGGCTACACCTTC. This encodes CASSFGRGQDYGYTF.

This clone was counted between two and nine times. The CDR3 region is CASSLGKSGEQYF. As DNA, the CDR3 is TGTGCCAGCAGCTTAGGAAAGTCCGGGGAGCAGTACTTC. V usage is TRBV7-3 and J usage is TRBJ2-7, with D unclear. There are 13 residues in the CDR3. Germline V gene lookup returns CDR1 SGHTA and CDR2 FQGTGA. The ends were cut back, 2 bases at V and 7 bases at J, with 12 bases in the middle.

The chain has TRBV10-3 and TRBJ2-1, with 11 bases matching TRBD2. The V segment lost 4 bases and the J segment 12 bases; nucleotides outside the gene matches: 11. This CDR3 region has 15 residues. The V gene's germline CDR1 is ENHRY and CDR2 SYGVKD. The DNA for the CDR3 is TGTGCCATCAGTGCCGGGACTAGCGGAGCCCAAGGGCAGTTCTTC. This codes for CAISAGTSGAQGQFF.

The chain recombines TRBV6-1 with TRBJ2-7; D perhaps matches TRBD2 (6 bases). From germline, CDR1 is MNHNS and CDR2 SASEGT. The CDR3 spans 13 residues. Trimming pared 0 bases from V and 6 bases from J, leaving 9 bases between. CDR3 protein: CASSEAGLREQYF. CDR3 in DNA: TGTGCCAGCAGTGAAGCGGGACTTCGCGAGCAGTACTTC.

The V gene is TRBV7-6, the J gene TRBJ2-5; 7 bases match TRBD1. The germline gives CDR1 SGHVS, CDR2 FNYEAQ. After removal of 1 base from V and 4 bases from J, the junction contained 3 bases not matched to a gene. This CDR3 region has 14 residues. This CDR3 is CASSLVSGGETQYF. Here the CDR3 DNA reads TGTGCCAGCAGCTTAGTTTCAGGGGGAGAGACCCAGTACTTC.

This sequence joins TRBV11-1 and TRBJ2-7, with D tentatively TRBD1 (5 bases). The CDR3 covers 13 residues. Trimming shortened V by 2 bases and J by 7 bases, and 12 bases separated the two germline ends. Germline assignment: CDR1 SGHAT and CDR2 FQDESV (reference sequence). CDR3 sequence (DNA): TGTGCCAGCAGCTTAACCAGGGTTGGAGAGCAGTACTTC. Encoded protein: CASSLTRVGEQYF. Supplemented by reference TRBV11-1 and TRBJ2-7, the full variable domain reads EAEVAQSPRYKITEKSQAVAFWCDPISGHATLYWYRQILGQGPELLVQFQDESVVDDSQLPKDRFSAERLKGVDSTLKIQPAELGDSAMYLCASSLTRVGEQYFGPGTRLTVT.

This clone was detected once. The chain employs TRBV25-1 and TRBJ1-1, with TRBD1 identical over 7 bases. The CDR3 runs to 12 residues. V lost 4 bases and J lost 11; bases outside the gene matches: 7. Per the germline V gene, CDR1 is MGHDK and CDR2 is SYGVNS. CDR3 region: CASSVPGQTAFF. The CDR3 nucleotides read TGTGCCAGCAGTGTACCGGGACAGACGGCTTTCTTT.

The chain recombines TRBV7-3 with TRBJ2-5; 8 nucleotides match TRBD2. The germline V gene encodes CDR1 SGHTA and CDR2 FQGTGA. The CDR3 covers 17 residues. Unmatched junction bases numbered 16, after V lost 6 bases and J lost 4 bases. The DNA of the CDR3 is TGTGCCAGCAGTATAAGGGGAGGTAGCGGGATGGGAGAGACCCAGTACTTC. Protein sequence: CASSIRGGSGMGETQYF.

V and J are TRBV11-3 and TRBJ2-1; the D is unclear. V lost 4 bases and J 16 bases, leaving 17 bases between the germline ends. The CDR3 loop spans 12 amino acids. Germline loops: CDR1 SGHNT, CDR2 YENEEA. CDR3 DNA sequence: TGTGCCAGCAGCTCCCAACCTCATGAGCGATTCTTC. Encoded protein: CASSSQPHERFF.

The V and J genes are TRBV2 and TRBJ1-4; D remains ambiguous. Germline V gene sequence: CDR1 SNHLY, CDR2 FYNNEI. Trimming took 10 bases from V and 8 from J, leaving 17 bases between them. There are 13 residues in the CDR3. CDR3 coding DNA: TGTGCCACCTCCAGGCGAATGGAAGAAAAACTGTTTTTT. It specifies CATSRRMEEKLFF.

The chain joins TRBV19 to TRBJ1-1, with D possibly TRBD1 on 6 matching bases. The CDR3 is 14 residues long. Germline lookup yields CDR1 LNHDA and CDR2 SQIVND (reference sequence). Trimming shortened V by 4 bases and J by 2 bases, and 11 bases separated the two germline ends. The CDR3 is CASSSQGLNTEAFF. CDR3 sequence (DNA): TGTGCCAGTAGTAGTCAGGGGCTTAACACTGAAGCTTTCTTT.

The gene calls are TRBV11-3 and TRBJ1-1; D is possibly TRBD1 (6 bases). Germline V gene lookup returns CDR1 SGHNT and CDR2 YENEEA. The ends were cut back, 4 bases at V and 1 base at J, with 16 bases in the middle. The CDR3 length is 16 residues. The CDR3 loop reads CASSSGGPQTNTEAFF. The CDR3 DNA follows: TGTGCCAGCAGCTCGGGGGGCCCCCAAACGAACACTGAAGCTTTCTTT.

This chain links TRBV10-3 with TRBJ2-6; the match to TRBD1 covers 7 bases. The germline CDR1 and CDR2 sequences are ENHRY and SYGVKD. The CDR3 spans 15 residues. V lost 7 bases and J lost 3; bases outside the gene matches: 6. The CDR3 DNA follows: TGTGCCATCAAACTGACAGGGTTTGGGGCCAACGTCCTGACTTTC. Protein: CAIKLTGFGANVLTF.

The chain couples TRBV28 to TRBJ2-7; TRBD1 aligns across 9 bases. The CDR3 is 16 residues long. V shed 5 bases and J 0 bases; nucleotides not matched to a gene: 8. CDR1 and CDR2 from the germline V gene are MDHEN and SYDVKM. The CDR3 nucleotides read TGTGCCAGCAGTACTCCCGGGACAGGGACCTCCTACGAGCAGTACTTC. Protein sequence: CASSTPGTGTSYEQYF.

The chain joins TRBV3-1 (or the pseudogene TRBV3-2) to TRBJ1-4, with 12 bases matching TRBD1. After removal of 0 bases from V and 8 bases from J, the junction contained 10 bases not matched to a gene. This CDR3 contains 18 residues. The germline V gene encodes CDR1 LGHDT and CDR2 YNNKEL (reference sequence). The CDR3 DNA reads TGTGCCAGCAGCCAAGACGGGACAGGGGGCTTATTAAGGGAAAAACTGTTTTTT. Translation: CASSQDGTGGLLREKLFF.

The table lists this clone with a count of one. The chain links TRBV5-6 to TRBJ2-5; 12 bases map to TRBD2. Germline trimming cut 0 bases from V and 4 bases from J; bases unmatched to any gene: 4. In germline, CDR1 is SGHDT, CDR2 YYEEEE. This CDR3 contains 16 residues. CDR3 nucleotides: TGTGCCAGCAGCTTGGAACTAGCGGGAGGAGGAGAGACCCAGTACTTC. As protein: CASSLELAGGGETQYF.

This clone was seen ten or more times. V is TRBV14 and J is TRBJ2-7; TRBD2 matches 9 bases. Germline lookup yields CDR1 SGHDN and CDR2 FVKESK. V dropped 3 bases and J dropped 6; count of bases not matched to a gene: 6. CDR3 length: 14 amino acids. CDR3 sequence: CASSQGLAFGEQYF. CDR3 bases: TGTGCCAGCAGCCAGGGACTAGCTTTTGGCGAGCAGTACTTC. Using reference TRBV14 and TRBJ2-7 for the parts outside the CDR3, the full variable domain is EAGVTQFPSHSVIEKGQTVTLRCDPISGHDNLYWYRRVMGKEIKFLLHFVKESKQDESGMPNNRFLAERTGGTYSTLKVQPAELEDSGVYFCASSQGLAFGEQYFGPGTRLTVT.

This sequence joins TRBV24-1 and TRBJ1-2; 7 positions match TRBD1. The CDR3 totals 13 residues. V gave up 4 bases and J gave up 6 bases; unmatched junction bases: 4. In germline, CDR1 is KGHDR, CDR2 SFDVKD. The DNA for the CDR3 is TGTGCCACCAGTGACAGGGGGAGGAATGGCTACACCTTC. Residues: CATSDRGRNGYTF.

The J gene is TRBJ1-1, the V gene TRBV5-1; D is ambiguous. The CDR3 extends over 15 amino acids. Germline V CDR1 and CDR2: SGHRS, YFSETQ. V gave up 0 bases and J gave up 4 bases, with 13 bases separating them. The CDR3 region has the DNA TGCGCCAGCAGCTTGGTTCCAGGTGTGGCCACTGAAGCTTTCTTT. Protein: CASSLVPGVATEAFF.

This clone has just a few counts. This chain connects TRBV3-1 (or the pseudogene TRBV3-2) to TRBJ2-1; 7 bases are a match to TRBD2. The CDR3 length is 15 residues. With V trimmed by 1 base and J by 4 bases, 4 bases remained unmatched. From germline, CDR1 is LGHDT and CDR2 YNNKEL (reference sequence). CDR3 bases: TGTGCCAGCAGCCAAGGAGCGGGGCCGTACAATGAGCAGTTCTTC. Translated: CASSQGAGPYNEQFF.

The V call is TRBV5-5, the J call TRBJ2-7; D might be TRBD2 (5 bases). Germline V gene lookup returns CDR1 SGHKS and CDR2 YYEKEE (reference sequence). The V end was cut by 0 bases, the J end by 0 bases, with 10 bases between. This CDR3 comprises 15 residues. For the CDR3, the DNA is TGTGCCAGCAGCTTGGGGGAGAGGAGCTCCTACGAGCAGTACTTC. Amino acid sequence: CASSLGERSSYEQYF.

The rearrangement links TRBV7-9 to TRBJ2-7, with D perhaps TRBD1 (6 bases). From germline, CDR1 is SEHNR and CDR2 FQNEAQ (reference sequence). This CDR3 region has 14 residues. V shed 4 bases and J shed 2 bases, with 12 bases lying between them. CDR3 DNA: TGTGCCAGCAGCTCCTCGACAGGCCCCTACGAGCAGTACTTC. It translates to CASSSSTGPYEQYF.

The V gene is TRBV6-5, the J gene TRBJ2-1, with 9 bases that match TRBD2. V lost 1 base to trimming and J lost 6 bases; unmatched junction nucleotides: 7. Germline loops: CDR1 MNHEY, CDR2 SVGAGI. This CDR3 spans 16 amino acids. CDR3 coding DNA: TGTGCCAGCAGTTACTTGTCTAGCGGGACTCGCAATGAGCAGTTCTTC. This encodes CASSYLSSGTRNEQFF.

The chain links TRBV7-2 to TRBJ1-2; D gene unclear. Germline V CDR1 and CDR2: SGHTA, FQGNSA. Trimming cost V 3 bases and J 2 bases, with 10 bases left between them. The CDR3 runs to 14 residues. The CDR3 DNA reads as TGTGCCAGCAGCTTGTTAGCCAGAAACTATGGCTACACCTTC. Its translation is CASSLLARNYGYTF.

The V and J genes are TRBV3-1 (or the pseudogene TRBV3-2) and TRBJ2-7; 10 bases are shared with TRBD2. There are 15 residues in the CDR3. Germline V gives CDR1 LGHDT, CDR2 YNNKEL (reference sequence). V dropped 0 bases and J dropped 6; count of bases not matched to a gene: 5. The CDR3 DNA reads as TGTGCCAGCAGCCAAGATGCTAGCGGGAGTGGCGAGCAGTACTTC. Amino acid sequence: CASSQDASGSGEQYF.

The gene calls are TRBV6-5 and TRBJ2-5, with D possibly matching TRBD2 (7 bases). Germline CDR1 MNHEY, CDR2 SVGAGI. V dropped 2 bases and J dropped 5 bases, with 18 bases sitting between them. The CDR3 sequence is 16 residues long. The CDR3 DNA reads TGTGCCAGCAGTTACGGCGGGCGGGGGCACCCGGAGACCCAGTACTTC. Translating gives CASSYGGRGHPETQYF.